Listed below are T cell receptor beta chains from one sample, sequenced in a study of blood T cell repertoires in COVID-19. Repertoires were generated with immunoSEQ multiplex PCR, while TCRdb's copy carries only in-frame clones and drops some. The sample records around 140,000 clones, over 85% being singletons. The source material was peripheral blood. These receptor sequences come from a human donor in a cohort sampled during active COVID-19. CDR3s include the opening cysteine and the closing phenylalanine or tryptophan. D genes are given only for firm matches. Clone size is shown for a subset of rows, as once, few, many or a class of expanded clone.

CDR3,DNA,V,size,D,J
CASRWTSGFGELFF,TGTGCCAGCAGGTGGACTAGCGGGTTCGGGGAGCTGTTTTTT,TRBV2,-,TRBD2,TRBJ2-2
CASSSGGLEQFF,TGTGCCAGCAGCTCAGGAGGGCTTGAGCAGTTCTTC,TRBV7-3,-,-,TRBJ2-1
CASSMRQGANEQYF,TGTGCCAGTAGCATGCGACAGGGGGCGAATGAGCAGTACTTC,TRBV19,-,TRBD1,TRBJ2-7
CSVESDGGAEIRYGYTF,TGCAGCGTTGAATCCGATGGGGGGGCAGAAATTCGCTATGGCTACACCTTC,TRBV29-1,-,-,TRBJ1-2
CASSFWTGFNYGYTF,TGTGCCAGCAGCTTCTGGACAGGCTTTAACTATGGCTACACCTTC,TRBV11-2,-,TRBD1,TRBJ1-2
CASSVADRLGSYTF,TGTGCCAGCAGCGTAGCTGACAGGCTGGGGAGCTACACCTTC,TRBV9,-,-,TRBJ1-2
CASSQTGRNQPQHF,TGTGCCAGCAGCCAGACAGGGCGTAATCAGCCCCAGCATTTT,TRBV14,-,TRBD1,TRBJ1-5
CASSIGTDLNYGYTF,TGTGCCAGTAGTATCGGGACAGACCTTAACTATGGCTACACCTTC,TRBV19,-,TRBD1,TRBJ1-2
CASRRDREGDTQYF,TGTGCCAGCAGGCGGGACAGGGAGGGAGATACGCAGTATTTT,TRBV4-2,once,TRBD1,TRBJ2-3
CASSEGQDYGYTF,TGTGCCAGCAGTGAGGGGCAGGACTATGGCTACACCTTC,TRBV6-1,once,-,TRBJ1-2
CASSSQWTGTSYNEQFF,TGTGCCAGCAGCTCCCAATGGACAGGGACGTCCTACAATGAGCAGTTCTTC,TRBV5-5,once,TRBD1,TRBJ2-1
CASSGQGGGNTEAFF,TGTGCCAGCAGCGGACAGGGGGGAGGGAACACTGAAGCTTTCTTT,TRBV6-6,-,TRBD1,TRBJ1-1
CASSRQGASYGYTF,TGTGCCAGCAGCCGCCAGGGGGCCTCCTATGGCTACACCTTC,TRBV3-1/TRBV3-2,-,TRBD1,TRBJ1-2
CASSSMGVTYGYTF,TGTGCCAGCAGCTCTATGGGAGTTACCTATGGCTACACCTTC,TRBV11-2,-,-,TRBJ1-2
CASSGSRTGGQETQYF,TGTGCCAGCAGCGGATCGCGGACAGGGGGTCAAGAGACCCAGTACTTC,TRBV2,-,TRBD1,TRBJ2-5
CASSFQGGSYNEQFF,TGCGCCAGCAGCTTTCAGGGAGGCTCCTACAATGAGCAGTTCTTC,TRBV5-1,once,-,TRBJ2-1
CASSAGQGTTNYGYTF,TGTGCCAGCAGCGCTGGCCAGGGGACTACTAACTATGGCTACACCTTC,TRBV5-4,-,-,TRBJ1-2
CASSYHRGTEAFF,TGTGCCAGCAGTTACCACAGGGGAACTGAAGCTTTCTTT,TRBV6-5,once,TRBD1,TRBJ1-1
CASSGNRQVPRGSGNTIYF,TGTGCCAGCAGTGGCAATCGACAGGTTCCACGGGGCTCTGGAAACACCATATATTTT,TRBV6-4,-,-,TRBJ1-3
CASSLTGANTGELFF,TGCGCCAGCAGCTTGACAGGGGCGAACACCGGGGAGCTGTTTTTT,TRBV5-1,-,TRBD1,TRBJ2-2
CASSLNGVMNTEAFF,TGTGCCAGCAGCTTAAACGGGGTGATGAACACTGAAGCTTTCTTT,TRBV7-2,once,-,TRBJ1-1
CASSFTGDTQYF,TGTGCCAGCAGCTTCACGGGAGATACGCAGTATTTT,TRBV7-3,-,-,TRBJ2-3
CASSIRETNSPLHF,TGTGCCAGTTCTATCAGGGAAACCAATTCACCCCTCCACTTT,TRBV19,-,-,TRBJ1-6
CASTQGWAEAFF,TGTGCCAGCACACAGGGGTGGGCTGAAGCTTTCTTT,TRBV2,-,TRBD1,TRBJ1-1
CASSGDRAGANVLTF,TGCGCCAGCAGCGGGGACAGGGCTGGGGCCAACGTCCTGACTTTC,TRBV5-1,-,TRBD1,TRBJ2-6
CASSLGRGGVTDTQYF,TGTGCCAGCAGCTTAGGACGGGGTGGCGTCACAGATACGCAGTATTTT,TRBV7-9,-,-,TRBJ2-3
CASNPRGAIEAFF,TGTGCCAGCAACCCCAGGGGGGCTATTGAAGCTTTCTTT,TRBV6-6,-,TRBD1,TRBJ1-1
CASSQGGLAGYNEQFF,TGTGCCAGCAGCCAAGGGGGACTAGCGGGTTACAATGAGCAGTTCTTC,TRBV4-2,-,TRBD2,TRBJ2-1
CASRRGQQETQYF,TGTGCCAGCAGGAGGGGACAGCAAGAGACCCAGTACTTC,TRBV6-5,-,TRBD1,TRBJ2-5
CASSSTSTDTQYF,TGTGCCAGCAGCTCCACTAGCACAGATACGCAGTATTTT,TRBV11-2,-,-,TRBJ2-3
CASSLAGAAYNEQFF,TGTGCCAGCAGCTTAGCGGGGGCCGCCTACAATGAGCAGTTCTTC,TRBV7-2,-,-,TRBJ2-1
CASSLRASMTEQYF,TGTGCCAGCAGCTTACGTGCTAGTATGACCGAGCAGTACTTC,TRBV13,once,-,TRBJ2-7